Below are 15 T cell receptor beta chains sequenced from a single sample in a study of response to subunit inactivated influenza vaccine. TCRdb itself ran the RT-PCR reads through MiXCR, one entry per CDR3 protein. The data contain about 570,000 distinct CDR3 sequences, about 11% of them singletons. These data were likewise used in another study, on T cells expressing NK-cell markers. This second study notes: UMIs accompanied the 5'RACE template switching by which TCR beta cDNA was made.

The sequences come from PBMCs from blood, collected on the day of vaccination. All receptors derive from a man over 45 who received an inactivated influenza vaccine.

This chain links TRBV6-5 with TRBJ2-7, with D perhaps given as TRBD1 or TRBD2 (5 bases each). CDR1 and CDR2 from the germline V gene are MNHEY and SVGAGI. The CDR3 length is 17 residues. V lost 4 bases and J lost 3, with 22 bases in between. The CDR3, as DNA: TGTGCCAGCAGTTTACTTGGCCCGGGGACCTCTTACTACGAGCAGTACTTC. This gives the protein CASSLLGPGTSYYEQYF.

This clonotype was detected many times. J is TRBJ2-3 and V is TRBV20-1; 11 nucleotides align to TRBD2. The CDR3 consists of 13 residues. CDR1 is DFQATT, CDR2 SNEGSKA, per germline (reference sequence). The trim removed 6 bases at V and 5 bases at J, leaving 4 bases unmatched. CDR3 sequence reads: CSASSGREDTQYF. DNA for the CDR3: TGCAGTGCCAGTAGCGGGAGGGAAGATACGCAGTATTTT.

J is TRBJ1-2 and V is TRBV9; D is perhaps TRBD1 (6 bases). The CDR3 length is 13 residues. Trimming took 4 bases from V and 9 from J, leaving 16 bases between them. In germline, CDR1 is SGDLS, CDR2 YYNGEE. The CDR3 loop reads CASSPRDIRRYTF. The CDR3 DNA follows: TGTGCCAGCAGCCCAAGGGACATTCGGCGCTACACCTTC.

The sample holds many counts of this clonotype. The rearrangement uses TRBV12-3 or TRBV12-4 and TRBJ2-4; 9 bases agree with TRBD1. There are 18 residues in the CDR3. J lost 0 bases, V lost 3 bases, and 9 bases had no gene match. The CDR3 reads CASSFIWDRELAKNIQYF. CDR3 DNA sequence: TGTGCCAGCAGTTTCATATGGGACAGGGAATTAGCCAAAAACATTCAGTACTTC.

The V gene is TRBV27, the J gene TRBJ2-1, with D unclear. Trimming shortened V by 1 base and J by 7 bases, and 8 bases separated the two germline ends. There are 13 residues in the CDR3. Germline CDR1 and CDR2: MNHEY and SMNVEV (reference sequence). This CDR3 is CASSLFKGNEQFF. The CDR3 DNA follows: TGTGCCAGCAGTTTATTTAAAGGAAATGAGCAGTTCTTC.

This clonotype came up a few times. The gene calls are TRBV11-2 and TRBJ2-5; D tentatively reads TRBD1 or TRBD2 (5 bases each). The CDR3 extends over 15 amino acids. CDR1 is SGHAT, CDR2 FQNNGV, per germline. Trimming removed 1 base from V and 5 bases from J, with 14 bases in between. In nucleotides, the CDR3 is TGTGCCAGCAGCTTAGGGGGGACCGTGGGCGAGACCCAGTACTTC. Translating it yields CASSLGGTVGETQYF.

The chain has TRBV27 and TRBJ2-1; the D gene is possibly TRBD1 (5 bases). The CDR3 sequence is 15 residues long. Germline loops: CDR1 MNHEY, CDR2 SMNVEV (reference sequence). The germline V and J ends were trimmed by 2 bases and 3 bases, with 11 bases remaining between them. The CDR3 protein is CASSLGAWGYNEQFF. The DNA of the CDR3 is TGTGCCAGCAGTTTAGGGGCGTGGGGCTACAATGAGCAGTTCTTC.

The CDR3 loop is CSARGSSGSAGELFF. The CDR3 nucleotides read TGCAGTGCTAGAGGTTCCAGCGGGAGTGCCGGGGAGCTGTTTTTT. The rearrangement uses TRBV20-1 and TRBJ2-2; TRBD2 aligns across 8 bases. Trimming cost V 1 base and J 6 bases; bases outside gene matches: 7. Germline V lookup: CDR1 DFQATT, CDR2 SNEGSKA (reference sequence). The CDR3 extends over 15 amino acids.

The chain is built from TRBV18 and TRBJ1-2; 7 bases are a match to TRBD1. CDR1 is KGHSH and CDR2 is LQKENI in the germline V gene. V lost 3 bases and J lost 0; bases outside the gene matches: 4. The CDR3 has 15 amino acids. This chain's CDR3 is CASSPDRRANYGYTF. Written as DNA, the CDR3 is TGTGCCAGCTCACCGGACAGGAGGGCTAACTATGGCTACACCTTC.

The genes are TRBV7-2 and TRBJ2-5; D uncertain. CDR3 length equals 15 residues. Germline CDR1 is SGHTA and CDR2 is FQGNSA. The V end was cut by 0 bases, the J end by 4 bases, with 12 bases between. Here the CDR3 DNA reads TGTGCCAGCAGCTTAGCGCTGGCAGGAAGAGAGACCCAGTACTTC. Amino acid sequence: CASSLALAGRETQYF.

V and J are TRBV4-3 and TRBJ2-7; the match to TRBD1 covers 9 bases. The CDR3 has 15 residues. The ends lost 0 bases at V and 5 bases at J; junction bases unmatched: 5. Germline CDR1 LGHNA, CDR2 YSLEER. The CDR3 protein is CASSQEFNRGHEQYF. Written as DNA, the CDR3 is TGCGCCAGCAGCCAAGAATTTAACAGGGGGCACGAGCAGTACTTC.

V usage is TRBV11-3 and J usage is TRBJ2-1, with D possibly matching TRBD1 (6 bases). Germline CDR1 SGHNT, CDR2 YENEEA. The CDR3 runs 14 residues. With 2 bases removed from V and 5 bases from J, the gap between germline ends came to 10 bases. CDR3 nucleotides: TGTGCCAGCAGCTTAAGGGACAACCACAATGAGCAGTTCTTC. Encoded protein: CASSLRDNHNEQFF.

The V and J genes are TRBV12-3 or TRBV12-4 and TRBJ2-7; maybe TRBD1 (6 bases). V dropped 1 base and J dropped 4 bases, with 14 bases sitting between them. The CDR3 is 15 amino acids. DNA of the CDR3: TGTGCCAGCAGTTTAGGCTCTCAGGGGTTATACGAGCAGTACTTC. This encodes CASSLGSQGLYEQYF.

This clonotype showed up many times. J is TRBJ2-3 and V is TRBV6-1; 7 nucleotides agree with TRBD1. The CDR3 length is 15 residues. CDR1 is MNHNS and CDR2 is SASEGT in the germline V gene. V gave up 6 bases and J gave up 4 bases; unmatched junction bases: 10. The CDR3 sequence is CASRGWQGVSDTQYF. DNA of the CDR3: TGTGCCAGCAGGGGGTGGCAGGGGGTTTCAGATACGCAGTATTTT.

This clonotype has ten or more counts. V gene TRBV2 combines with J gene TRBJ2-3; 11 bases agree with TRBD2. Germline V gene lookup returns CDR1 SNHLY and CDR2 FYNNEI. Trimming took 6 bases from V and 3 from J; bases not matched to a gene: 8. CDR3 size: 16 residues. The CDR3 sequence: CASSPLGLAGTDTQYF. The CDR3 DNA reads TGTGCCAGCAGCCCCCTAGGACTAGCGGGTACAGATACGCAGTATTTT.